The 28 T cell receptor beta chains in this list originate from one sample, sequenced in a study of cytomegalovirus exposure and HLA in healthy donors. Sequenced by immunoSEQ multiplex PCR; TCRdb stores in-frame clones only, minus some. The sample has around 160,000 clones; 70% to 90% are singletons. Sequenced material: PBMCs. The receptor set was obtained from a man aged 25-45 years in good health and CMV-seropositive.

V and J are TRBV7-9 and TRBJ2-1, with 11 bases aligning to TRBD2. This CDR3 is built from 15 residues. Trimming cost V 4 bases and J 10 bases; bases outside gene matches: 9. In germline, CDR1 is SEHNR, CDR2 FQNEAQ (reference sequence). CDR3 in amino acids: CASSSRLAGLQEQFF. The CDR3 nucleotides read TGTGCCAGCAGCTCCAGACTAGCGGGGCTACAAGAGCAGTTCTTC. The variable domain in full, completed from reference TRBV7-9 and TRBJ2-1, reads DTGVSQNPRHKITKRGQNVTFRCDPISEHNRLYWYRQTLGQGPEFLTYFQNEAQLEKSRLLSDRFSAERPKGSFSTLEIQRTEQGDSAMYLCASSSRLAGLQEQFFGPGTRLTVL.

The chain couples TRBV19 to TRBJ1-5; 8 bases map to TRBD1. This CDR3 contains 15 residues. Germline trimming cut 6 bases from V and 3 bases from J; bases unmatched to any gene: 7. CDR1 LNHDA and CDR2 SQIVND come from the germline V gene (reference sequence). The CDR3 is CASRSTGAINQPQHF. The CDR3 bases are TGTGCCAGTAGATCGACAGGGGCCATCAATCAGCCCCAGCATTTT.

The chain employs TRBV7-6 and TRBJ1-3; D call uncertain. Trimming cost V 4 bases and J 0 bases, with 7 bases left between them. CDR3 length: 14 residues. Germline assignment: CDR1 SGHVS and CDR2 FNYEAQ. The CDR3 region has the DNA TGTGCCAGCAGCTCCGAACTCTCTGGAAACACCATATATTTT. Translation: CASSSELSGNTIYF. Full variable domain (rest looked up from reference TRBV7-6 and TRBJ1-3): GAGVSQSPRYKVTKRGQDVALRCDPISGHVSLYWYRQALGQGPEFLTYFNYEAQQDKSGLPNDRFSAERPEGSISTLTIQRTEQRDSAMYRCASSSELSGNTIYFGEGSWLTVV.

The chain recombines TRBV9 with TRBJ1-5, with TRBD1 matching 8 bases. V shed 6 bases and J 5 bases; nucleotides not matched to a gene: 7. Germline CDR1 and CDR2: SGDLS and YYNGEE. This CDR3 is built from 14 residues. In DNA, the CDR3 is TGTGCCAGCAATCCCGGACAGGGAGATCAGCCCCAGCATTTT. This translates into CASNPGQGDQPQHF.

The gene calls are TRBV5-1 and TRBJ1-1; no clear D gene. Deletions cut 0 bases from V and 1 base from J, with 7 bases between. The CDR3 consists of 14 residues. The germline gives CDR1 SGHRS, CDR2 YFSETQ. The CDR3 sequence is CASSLAAENTEAFF. In DNA form, the CDR3 reads TGCGCCAGCAGCTTGGCCGCGGAGAACACTGAAGCTTTCTTT.

Only one count was recorded for this clone. This chain links TRBV27 with TRBJ1-3; TRBD1 agrees at 7 bases. The CDR3 runs to 15 residues. Losses at the gene ends were 5 bases for V and 4 bases for J; bases not matched to a gene: 8. Looked up from germline, CDR1 is MNHEY and CDR2 is SMNVEV (reference sequence). DNA for the CDR3: TGTGCCAGCAGTCCAAGACAGGGAGTCGGAAACACCATATATTTT. It translates to CASSPRQGVGNTIYF.

The J gene is TRBJ2-7, the V gene TRBV4-3; 11 bases are shared with TRBD1. Germline-derived CDR1 and CDR2 are LGHNA and YSLEER. CDR3 length: 14 amino acids. With V trimmed by 1 base and J by 6 bases, 2 bases remained unmatched. CDR3 amino acids: CASSQGTGGAEQYF. In DNA, the CDR3 is TGCGCCAGCAGCCAAGGGACAGGGGGCGCCGAGCAGTACTTC.

The chain employs TRBV18 and TRBJ1-2, with D possibly matching TRBD1 (6 bases). The CDR3 covers 14 residues. V lost 5 bases, J lost 4 bases, and 14 bases lay in between. Germline CDR1 KGHSH, CDR2 LQKENI. The CDR3 here is CASSREQGFYGYTF. The CDR3 bases are TGTGCCAGCTCAAGGGAGCAGGGGTTCTATGGCTACACCTTC.

V is TRBV18 and J is TRBJ2-3, with 7 positions matching TRBD1. CDR1 and CDR2 from the germline V gene are KGHSH and LQKENI. The V gene end was trimmed by 5 bases and the J gene end by 3 bases; junction bases not matched to a gene: 5. The CDR3 is made up of 14 amino acids. The CDR3 loop is CASSYTGVTDTQYF. CDR3 in DNA: TGTGCCAGCTCATACACAGGGGTGACAGATACGCAGTATTTT.

V usage is TRBV7-2 and J usage is TRBJ2-1; D possibly corresponds to TRBD2 (5 bases). V was pared by 5 bases and J by 9 bases, with 17 bases between. Germline V CDR1 and CDR2: SGHTA, FQGNSA. The CDR3 is made up of 14 amino acids. Written as DNA, the CDR3 is TGTGCCAGCAGCCCGTCACTAGTTCCGGGTGAGCAGTTCTTC. This translates into CASSPSLVPGEQFF.

This chain uses TRBV5-4 with TRBJ1-2; 11 bases are shared with TRBD1. This CDR3 spans 15 amino acids. Per the germline V gene, CDR1 is SGHNT and CDR2 is YYREEE (reference sequence). After removal of 3 bases from V and 5 bases from J, the junction contained 6 bases not matched to a gene. The CDR3 spells CASSSPGQGGYGYTF. CDR3 DNA: TGTGCCAGCAGCTCACCGGGACAGGGGGGATATGGCTACACCTTC. The variable domain in full, completed from reference TRBV5-4 and TRBJ1-2, reads ETGVTQSPTHLIKTRGQQVTLRCSSQSGHNTVSWYQQALGQGPQFIFQYYREEENGRGNFPPRFSGLQFPNYSSELNVNALELDDSALYLCASSSPGQGGYGYTFGSGTRLTVV.

With respect to this clone: One junction end does not reproduce the germline sequence, and a read error may be involved. The V gene is TRBV11-2, the J gene TRBJ1-2; TRBD1 agrees at 10 bases. This CDR3 contains 13 residues. Looked up from germline, CDR1 is SGHAT and CDR2 is FQNNGV. The CDR3 region is CASSLEGTGVVAF. As DNA, the CDR3 is TGTGCCAGCAGCTTAGAAGGGACAGGGGTGGTTGCCTTC.

The CDR3 reads CASSLGSTETQYF. CDR3 coding DNA: TGCGCCAGCAGCTTGGGGAGTACAGAGACCCAGTACTTC. J is TRBJ2-5 and V is TRBV5-1; the D is unclear. Germline V gene lookup returns CDR1 SGHRS and CDR2 YFSETQ. The CDR3 runs to 13 residues. V lost 0 bases and J 4 bases, leaving 7 bases between the germline ends.

This chain uses TRBV5-4 with TRBJ2-5; 12 bases agree with TRBD2. Trimming cost V 1 base and J 4 bases; bases outside gene matches: 11. The CDR3 consists of 18 residues. Germline values: CDR1 SGHNT, CDR2 YYREEE (reference sequence). For the CDR3, the DNA is TGTGCCAGCAGCTTGTTAGGGACTAGCGGGTCGATTGGAGAGACCCAGTACTTC. Protein: CASSLLGTSGSIGETQYF.

V is TRBV10-2 and J is TRBJ2-7; TRBD1 matches at 9 bases. Trimming took 6 bases from V and 3 from J; bases not matched to a gene: 6. The germline CDR1 and CDR2 sequences are WSHSY and SAAADI. There are 14 residues in the CDR3. Here the CDR3 reads CASRWTGESYEQYF. For the CDR3, the DNA is TGCGCCAGCAGGTGGACAGGGGAAAGCTACGAGCAGTACTTC.

The rearrangement joins TRBV6-6 to TRBJ2-2, with 8 bases aligning to TRBD2. The CDR3 is 15 residues long. Looked up from germline, CDR1 is MNHNY and CDR2 is SVGAGI (reference sequence). V lost 6 bases to trimming and J lost 8 bases; unmatched junction nucleotides: 11. The CDR3 region is CASSLRAGGEGELFF. The CDR3 DNA reads TGTGCCAGCAGCCTAAGGGCGGGGGGTGAGGGGGAGCTGTTTTTT.

The chain is built from TRBV4-1 and TRBJ1-5; D is perhaps TRBD1 (5 bases). The CDR3 length is 17 residues. Germline CDR1 and CDR2: MGHRA and YSYEKL. V lost 4 bases and J 2 bases, leaving 18 bases between the germline ends. CDR3 amino acids: CASSRYEGRKGNQPQHF. CDR3 in DNA: TGCGCCAGCAGCCGGTATGAGGGGAGGAAGGGCAATCAGCCCCAGCATTTT.

There are a few counts of this clone. The CDR3 bases are TGTGCCAGCAGTAGGGACAGCTATAGCAATCAGCCCCAGCATTTT. Protein sequence: CASSRDSYSNQPQHF. The chain links TRBV6-5 to TRBJ1-5; 7 nucleotides line up with TRBD1. CDR3 length: 15 residues. CDR1 and CDR2 (germline): MNHEY, SVGAGI. Trimming removed 5 bases from V and 0 bases from J; junction bases left unmatched: 4.

The chain combines TRBV10-1 with TRBJ1-2; 8 bases map to TRBD1. V shed 11 bases, J shed 2 bases, and the junction held 16 bases outside the gene matches. The CDR3 has 16 amino acids. Looked up from germline, CDR1 is WNHNN and CDR2 is SYGVQD (reference sequence). The DNA of the CDR3 is TGCGCCGGCAACCCGTGGACAGGGCAAAAGAACTATGGCTACACCTTC. It codes for CAGNPWTGQKNYGYTF.

This chain links TRBV7-9 with TRBJ1-2; D not resolved. The CDR3 covers 14 residues. V was trimmed by 0 bases and J by 3 bases, leaving 8 bases between them. Germline-derived CDR1 and CDR2 are SEHNR and FQNEAQ (reference sequence). This CDR3 is CASSLAGSHYGYTF. DNA of the CDR3: TGTGCCAGCAGCTTAGCCGGGTCCCACTATGGCTACACCTTC. Combining the CDR3 with reference TRBV7-9 and TRBJ1-2 gives the whole variable domain DTGVSQNPRHKITKRGQNVTFRCDPISEHNRLYWYRQTLGQGPEFLTYFQNEAQLEKSRLLSDRFSAERPKGSFSTLEIQRTEQGDSAMYLCASSLAGSHYGYTFGSGTRLTVV.

The V gene is TRBV4-3, the J gene TRBJ1-2, with a possible D match to TRBD1 (6 bases). V lost 0 bases and J lost 6, with 23 bases in between. The CDR3 contains 18 residues. Germline V gene lookup returns CDR1 LGHNA and CDR2 YSLEER. The CDR3 protein is CASSQDKVAGTFKDGYTF. CDR3 DNA: TGCGCCAGCAGCCAAGATAAGGTCGCAGGGACATTCAAGGATGGCTACACCTTC.

This chain links TRBV7-9 with TRBJ2-7; TRBD2 matches 7 bases. Germline values: CDR1 SEHNR, CDR2 FQNEAQ (reference sequence). The CDR3 contains 12 residues. The CDR3 nucleotides are TGTGCAGGGAGCGGGGCGGATCGGGAGCAGTACTTC. Protein product: CAGSGADREQYF.

This clone was observed once. The genes are TRBV28 and TRBJ2-7; D call uncertain. Trimming shortened V by 2 bases and J by 4 bases, and 6 bases separated the two germline ends. The CDR3 loop spans 12 amino acids. Germline CDR1 and CDR2: MDHEN and SYDVKM. The CDR3 nucleotides are TGTGCCAGCAGTTTAACGAGTTACGAGCAGTACTTC. It encodes CASSLTSYEQYF.

The V call is TRBV7-9, the J call TRBJ2-7; 14 positions agree with TRBD2. From germline, CDR1 is SEHNR and CDR2 FQNEAQ (reference sequence). The CDR3 loop spans 19 amino acids. Unmatched junction bases numbered 11, after V lost 2 bases and J lost 2 bases. The CDR3 DNA is TGTGCCAGCAGCTTATATGGGACTAGCGGGGGCTCACTCACCTACGAGCAGTACTTC. It encodes CASSLYGTSGGSLTYEQYF.

The chain is built from TRBV7-8 and TRBJ2-3; D is uncertain. Germline loops: CDR1 SGHVS, CDR2 FQNEAQ. Trimming took off 1 base at V and 0 bases at J, with 5 bases between the two ends. The CDR3 has 14 amino acids. DNA for the CDR3: TGTGCCAGCAGCTTAGAGCTGAGCACAGATACGCAGTATTTT. Its protein is CASSLELSTDTQYF.

This chain uses TRBV6-1 with TRBJ2-1, with TRBD2 identical over 9 bases. Losses at the gene ends were 2 bases for V and 5 bases for J; bases not matched to a gene: 1. The CDR3 is made up of 14 amino acids. Per germline, CDR1 MNHNS and CDR2 SASEGT. The DNA for the CDR3 is TGTGCCAGCAGTGAACTAGCGGGACACAATGAGCAGTTCTTC. Residues: CASSELAGHNEQFF.

This chain joins TRBV7-9 and TRBJ1-4, with TRBD1 matching over 9 bases. The CDR3 is 17 amino acids. The germline V gene has CDR1 SEHNR and CDR2 FQNEAQ (reference sequence). V shed 5 bases and J 1 base; nucleotides not matched to a gene: 8. The CDR3: CASSEGQGPRTNEKLFF. The CDR3, as DNA: TGTGCCAGCAGCGAGGGACAGGGTCCCCGAACTAATGAAAAACTGTTTTTT.

V and J are TRBV5-1 and TRBJ2-5; 8 bases align to TRBD2. The V gene's germline CDR1 is SGHRS and CDR2 YFSETQ. The CDR3 totals 15 residues. The junction had 4 bases not matched to a gene; V was cut back by 2 bases and J by 1 base. The CDR3 reads CASSFQAGVQETQYF. CDR3 sequence (DNA): TGCGCCAGCAGCTTCCAAGCGGGAGTCCAAGAGACCCAGTACTTC.